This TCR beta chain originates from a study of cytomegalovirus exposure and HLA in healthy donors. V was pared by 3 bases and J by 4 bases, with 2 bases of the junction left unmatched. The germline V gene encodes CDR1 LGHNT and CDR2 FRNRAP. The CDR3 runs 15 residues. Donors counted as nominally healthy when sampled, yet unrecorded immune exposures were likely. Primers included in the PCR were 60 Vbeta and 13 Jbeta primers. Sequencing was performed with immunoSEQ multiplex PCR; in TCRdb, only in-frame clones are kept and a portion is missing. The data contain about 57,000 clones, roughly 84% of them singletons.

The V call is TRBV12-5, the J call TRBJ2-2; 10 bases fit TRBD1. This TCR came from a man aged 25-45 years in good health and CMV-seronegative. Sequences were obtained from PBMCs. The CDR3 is CASGFRTGGTGELFF. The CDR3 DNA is TGTGCTAGTGGTTTTCGGACAGGGGGCACCGGGGAGCTGTTTTTT.